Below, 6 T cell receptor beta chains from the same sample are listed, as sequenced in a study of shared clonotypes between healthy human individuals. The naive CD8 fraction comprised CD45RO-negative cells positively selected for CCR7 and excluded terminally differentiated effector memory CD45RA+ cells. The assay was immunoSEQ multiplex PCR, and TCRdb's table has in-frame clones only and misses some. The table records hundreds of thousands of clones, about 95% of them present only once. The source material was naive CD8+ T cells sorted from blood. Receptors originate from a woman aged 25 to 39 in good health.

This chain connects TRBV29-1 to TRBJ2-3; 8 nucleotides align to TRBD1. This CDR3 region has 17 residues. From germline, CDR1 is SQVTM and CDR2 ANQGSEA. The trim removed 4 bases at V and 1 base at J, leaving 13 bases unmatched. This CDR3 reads CSVVSRGPWVGTDTQYF. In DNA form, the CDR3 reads TGCAGCGTTGTATCCAGGGGGCCGTGGGTGGGCACAGATACGCAGTATTTT.

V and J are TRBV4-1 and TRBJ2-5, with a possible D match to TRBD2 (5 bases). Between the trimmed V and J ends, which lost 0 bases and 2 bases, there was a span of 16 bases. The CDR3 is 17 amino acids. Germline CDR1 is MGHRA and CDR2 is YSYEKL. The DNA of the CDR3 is TGCGCCAGCAGCCAAGACCCCCCAGCGGAAACGCAAGAGACCCAGTACTTC. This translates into CASSQDPPAETQETQYF.

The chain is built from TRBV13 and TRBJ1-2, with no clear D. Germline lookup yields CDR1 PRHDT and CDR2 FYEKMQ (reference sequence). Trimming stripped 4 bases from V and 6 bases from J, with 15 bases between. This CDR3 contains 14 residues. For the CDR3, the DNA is TGTGCCAGCAGCTCCCGGACCGTCATTCATGGCTACACCTTC. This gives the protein CASSSRTVIHGYTF.

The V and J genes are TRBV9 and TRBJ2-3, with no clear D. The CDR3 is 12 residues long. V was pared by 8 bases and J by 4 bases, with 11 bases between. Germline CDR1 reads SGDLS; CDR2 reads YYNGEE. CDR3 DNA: TGTGCCAGTAGCTGGAGCCCAGATACGCAGTATTTT. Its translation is CASSWSPDTQYF.

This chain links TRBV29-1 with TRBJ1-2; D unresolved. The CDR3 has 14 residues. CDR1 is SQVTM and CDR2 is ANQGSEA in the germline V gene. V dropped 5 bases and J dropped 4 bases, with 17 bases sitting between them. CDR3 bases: TGCAGCGTTTATCCTCATTCAGAGGGCTATGGCTACACCTTC. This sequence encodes CSVYPHSEGYGYTF.

CDR3 loop: CASSLDSGANVLTF. Written as DNA, the CDR3 is TGCGCCAGCAGCTTGGATTCTGGGGCCAACGTCCTGACTTTC. The rearrangement uses TRBV5-1 and TRBJ2-6; D not resolved. The CDR3 runs 14 residues. V was pared by 0 bases and J by 1 base, with 2 bases between. CDR1 and CDR2 from the germline V gene are SGHRS and YFSETQ. Filled out from reference TRBV5-1 and TRBJ2-6, the complete variable domain reads KAGVTQTPRYLIKTRGQQVTLSCSPISGHRSVSWYQQTPGQGLQFLFEYFSETQRNKGNFPGRFSGRQFSNSRSEMNVSTLELGDSALYLCASSLDSGANVLTFGAGSRLTVL.